What follows are 26 T cell receptor beta chains derived from one specimen sequenced in a study of regulatory T cells in long-lasting Graves disease. Time point meaning: persistent/refractory GD, antithyroid drugs over 5 years with positive TRAb. Making the TCR library involved RNA that had been extracted from PBMCs. Assembly of TCR beta libraries relied on iRepertoire HTBI primers together with Arm-PCR of CDR3 regions. A single record per CDR3 protein comes from TCRdb applying MiXCR to the multiplex PCR reads. Among under 450,000 distinct CDR3 sequences, approximately 25% were seen once, and the ten largest hold around 30%. The sample here was peripheral blood mononuclear cells (PBMCs), taken when the disease was refractory, from a patient treated with antithyroid drugs. Every receptor here comes from a woman between 35 and 50 years old with Graves disease.

Only a few counts were recorded for this clonotype. The chain is built from TRBV7-9 and TRBJ2-4; D gene ambiguous. The V gene lost 3 bases and the J gene lost 0 bases, with 6 bases spanning the gap. Germline assignment: CDR1 SEHNR and CDR2 FQNEAQ (reference sequence). This CDR3 has 14 amino acids. In DNA form, the CDR3 reads TGTGCCAGCAGCTTCGGCGTAGCCAAAAACATTCAGTACTTC. It is translated as CASSFGVAKNIQYF.

This clonotype was picked up a small number of times. The V call is TRBV10-3, the J call TRBJ2-7; TRBD2 is a possible D gene (5 bases). Germline V gene lookup returns CDR1 ENHRY and CDR2 SYGVKD. V was pared by 6 bases and J by 2 bases, with 17 bases between. The CDR3 runs to 15 residues. CDR3 DNA: TGTGCCATCAGCCCTGGTCCAAGGAGGACCTACGAGCAGTACTTC. Translated: CAISPGPRRTYEQYF.

This clonotype appeared many times. This chain joins TRBV7-2 and TRBJ2-7; 10 bases match TRBD2. Germline CDR1 is SGHTA and CDR2 is FQGNSA. Germline trimming cut 5 bases from V and 3 bases from J; bases unmatched to any gene: 7. The CDR3 covers 15 residues. The CDR3 DNA is TGTGCCAGCAGCCTCCGCCGGACTAGCGGCTACGAGCAGTACTTC. Amino acid sequence: CASSLRRTSGYEQYF.

This chain connects TRBV11-2 to TRBJ1-2, with a possible D match to TRBD1 (5 bases). The CDR3 contains 14 residues. V was pared by 5 bases and J by 3 bases, with 13 bases between. Germline V CDR1 and CDR2: SGHAT, FQNNGV. CDR3 protein: CASSLGDLDYGYTF. For the CDR3, the DNA is TGTGCCAGCAGCCTAGGGGATCTGGACTATGGCTACACCTTC.

This clonotype was seen only a few times. The J gene is TRBJ2-1, the V gene TRBV28; the D is unclear. V lost 5 bases and J lost 8, with 19 bases in between. The V gene's germline CDR1 is MDHEN and CDR2 SYDVKM. The CDR3 spans 15 residues. The CDR3 loop is CASSPRPIWVDEQFF. DNA for the CDR3: TGTGCCAGCAGTCCGAGACCGATATGGGTGGATGAGCAGTTCTTC.

The V gene is TRBV10-2, the J gene TRBJ2-4; 10 bases align to TRBD1. The CDR3 spans 15 residues. In germline, CDR1 is WSHSY, CDR2 SAAADI. Unmatched junction bases numbered 4, after V lost 6 bases and J lost 2 bases. DNA for the CDR3: TGCGCCAGCAGCCGGGGACAGGGGACCAAAAACATTCAGTACTTC. Amino acid sequence: CASSRGQGTKNIQYF.

This chain uses TRBV2 with TRBJ1-2; D not resolved. V gave up 2 bases and J gave up 5 bases, with 6 bases separating them. CDR1 and CDR2 (germline): SNHLY, FYNNEI. The CDR3 sequence is 12 residues long. CDR3 amino acids: CASSEYGYGYTF. CDR3 nucleotide sequence: TGTGCCAGCAGTGAATATGGGTATGGCTACACCTTC.

This clonotype was picked up many times. The chain carries TRBV10-3 and TRBJ2-5; 7 nucleotides match TRBD2. Germline V gene lookup returns CDR1 ENHRY and CDR2 SYGVKD. The CDR3 totals 13 residues. V lost 2 bases to trimming and J lost 5 bases; unmatched junction nucleotides: 2. CDR3 residues: CAISEAGVETQYF. The CDR3 coding sequence is TGTGCCATCAGTGAGGCGGGAGTGGAGACCCAGTACTTC.

The V gene is TRBV12-3 or TRBV12-4, the J gene TRBJ1-5; tentatively, D is TRBD1 (6 bases). Trimming left V 4 bases short and J 11 bases short, with 15 bases between. There are 13 residues in the CDR3. CDR3 nucleotide sequence: TGTGCCAGCAGTTCGGGACATCAGAAGACCCAGCATTTT. Translated: CASSSGHQKTQHF.

This clonotype was observed many times. The rearrangement uses TRBV29-1 and TRBJ2-5; D possibly uses TRBD1 or TRBD2 (6 bases each). The germline V gene has CDR1 SQVTM and CDR2 ANQGSEA. CDR3 size: 15 residues. V dropped 3 bases and J dropped 4 bases, with 18 bases sitting between them. The chain's CDR3 is CSVEGGPGGGETQYF. The CDR3 DNA follows: TGCAGCGTTGAGGGGGGTCCCGGGGGCGGAGAGACCCAGTACTTC.

The rearrangement links TRBV18 to TRBJ2-2; D is undetermined. There are 13 residues in the CDR3. Germline V gene data show CDR1 as KGHSH and CDR2 as LQKENI. The ends were cut back, 2 bases at V and 2 bases at J, with 3 bases in the middle. CDR3 region: CASSPKNTGELFF. The CDR3 bases are TGTGCCAGCTCACCAAAAAACACCGGGGAGCTGTTTTTT.

The sample holds many counts of this clonotype. The genes are TRBV12-3 or TRBV12-4 and TRBJ1-1; no firm D call. V was clipped by 2 bases and J by 7 bases, with 8 bases between them. The CDR3 totals 12 residues. The CDR3: CASSLWASEAFF. For the CDR3, the DNA is TGTGCCAGCAGTTTATGGGCCAGTGAAGCTTTCTTT.

V is TRBV30 and J is TRBJ2-7; 14 bases agree with TRBD2. The trim removed 3 bases at V and 4 bases at J, leaving 5 bases unmatched. Germline V CDR1 and CDR2: GTSNPN, SVGIG (reference sequence). The CDR3 is 15 amino acids. This CDR3 is CAWRDGTSGRYEQYF. The CDR3 DNA reads as TGTGCCTGGAGGGACGGGACTAGCGGGAGATACGAGCAGTACTTC.

The chain recombines TRBV28 with TRBJ2-7; D gene ambiguous. CDR1 is MDHEN and CDR2 is SYDVKM in the germline V gene. The CDR3 is made up of 14 amino acids. The germline V and J ends were trimmed by 4 bases and 1 base, with 11 bases remaining between them. CDR3 sequence reads: CASSSRTDSYEQYF. CDR3 nucleotides: TGTGCCAGCAGTTCCCGGACGGATTCCTACGAGCAGTACTTC.

This clonotype came up a few times. The chain recombines TRBV24-1 with TRBJ2-7, with 13 bases lining up with TRBD2. The CDR3 is 18 amino acids. Germline CDR1 is KGHDR and CDR2 is SFDVKD. The trim removed 2 bases at V and 4 bases at J, leaving 10 bases unmatched. CDR3 coding DNA: TGTGCCACCAGTGATTCTCCCTTCGGGACTAGCGGGACATACGAGCAGTACTTC. Amino acids: CATSDSPFGTSGTYEQYF.

This clonotype showed up just a few times. The chain employs TRBV28 and TRBJ1-2, with 7 bases aligning to TRBD1. Germline V lookup: CDR1 MDHEN, CDR2 SYDVKM. The CDR3 spans 13 residues. V lost 3 bases to trimming and J lost 4 bases; unmatched junction nucleotides: 2. CDR3 coding DNA: TGTGCCAGCAGTTTGCAGGGGGGCTATGGCTACACCTTC. Amino acids: CASSLQGGYGYTF.

This clonotype was seen repeatedly, ten times or more. The V gene is TRBV12-3 or TRBV12-4, the J gene TRBJ2-7, with D perhaps TRBD2 (6 bases). Trimming removed 1 base from V and 7 bases from J, with 11 bases in between. This CDR3 contains 13 residues. CDR3 residues: CASSLGRRGEQYF. In DNA form, the CDR3 reads TGTGCCAGCAGTTTAGGGCGGAGGGGTGAGCAGTACTTC.

The sample holds one count of this clonotype. This rearrangement joins TRBV6-1 to TRBJ1-2, with 8 bases lining up with TRBD1. J lost 5 bases, V lost 6 bases, and 8 bases had no gene match. Germline V lookup: CDR1 MNHNS, CDR2 SASEGT. This CDR3 has 14 residues. The CDR3 loop is CASRAPRQGYGYTF. The CDR3, as DNA: TGTGCCAGCAGGGCCCCAAGACAGGGGTATGGCTACACCTTC.

J is TRBJ2-1 and V is TRBV7-2; 9 bases are shared with TRBD2. The CDR3 is made up of 13 amino acids. With 1 base clipped from V and 9 bases from J, the junction kept 1 base outside the gene matches. Germline assignment: CDR1 SGHTA and CDR2 FQGNSA. As DNA, the CDR3 is TGTGCCAGCAGCTTAGGCGGGAGGGTTGAGCAGTTCTTC. This gives the protein CASSLGGRVEQFF. Drawing the rest from reference TRBV7-2 and TRBJ2-1, the complete variable domain is GAGVSQSPSNKVTEKGKDVELRCDPISGHTALYWYRQSLGQGLEFLIYFQGNSAPDKSGLPSDRFSAERTGGSVSTLTIQRTQQEDSAVYLCASSLGGRVEQFFGPGTRLTVL.

This clonotype was counted many times. J is TRBJ1-3 and V is TRBV12-3 or TRBV12-4, with D hard to call. V lost 3 bases and J lost 3, with 6 bases in between. CDR3 length: 13 residues. The CDR3 is CASSFPFGNTIYF. CDR3 in DNA: TGTGCCAGCAGTTTCCCGTTTGGAAACACCATATATTTT.

This clonotype was seen a handful of times. The chain is built from TRBV4-1 and TRBJ1-4, with D perhaps matching TRBD1 (6 bases). The V gene's germline CDR1 is MGHRA and CDR2 YSYEKL. The CDR3 length is 18 residues. Trimming took 2 bases from V and 4 from J, leaving 20 bases between them. This chain's CDR3 is CASSQSNVGGTLNEKLFF. The CDR3 DNA sequence: TGCGCCAGCAGCCAATCGAATGTGGGAGGGACACTTAATGAAAAACTGTTTTTT.

With respect to this clonotype: A much more abundant neighbour one base away suggests this may be a read error. The chain combines TRBV12-3 or TRBV12-4 with TRBJ2-5, with a possible D match to TRBD2 (5 bases). The CDR3 has 14 amino acids. V lost 7 bases and J lost 5, with 17 bases in between. In DNA, the CDR3 is TGTGCCAGCAACAGCACGGAGGCCGGGGAGACCCAGTACTTC. As protein: CASNSTEAGETQYF.

This clonotype was seen at least ten times. This rearrangement joins TRBV28 to TRBJ2-3; 8 bases map to TRBD1. The length of the CDR3 is 16 residues. V trimming: 1 base; J trimming: 2 bases; junction bases outside the gene matches: 5. Per germline, CDR1 MDHEN and CDR2 SYDVKM. CDR3 in amino acids: CASSLSQGADTDTQYF. Here the CDR3 DNA reads TGTGCCAGCAGTTTATCCCAGGGGGCAGACACAGATACGCAGTATTTT. Full variable domain (rest looked up from reference TRBV28 and TRBJ2-3): DVKVTQSSRYLVKRTGEKVFLECVQDMDHENMFWYRQDPGLGLRLIYFSYDVKMKEKGDIPEGYSVSREKKERFSLILESASTNQTSMYLCASSLSQGADTDTQYFGPGTRLTVL.

The chain employs TRBV7-2 and TRBJ2-2; D ambiguous. Deletions cut 5 bases from V and 6 bases from J, with 13 bases between. There are 14 residues in the CDR3. Germline V gene lookup returns CDR1 SGHTA and CDR2 FQGNSA. The CDR3 region is CASSPRQFPGELFF. The DNA for the CDR3 is TGTGCCAGCAGCCCGCGGCAGTTTCCCGGGGAGCTGTTTTTT.

This clonotype has a count of ten or more. The rearrangement links TRBV7-2 to TRBJ1-1, with no clear D. Per germline, CDR1 SGHTA and CDR2 FQGNSA. This CDR3 is 13 amino acids long. V lost 3 bases and J 3 bases, leaving 8 bases between the germline ends. In nucleotides, the CDR3 is TGTGCCAGCAGCTTCCAGGTGGACACTGAAGCTTTCTTT. Encoded protein: CASSFQVDTEAFF.

This clonotype was seen at least ten times. The genes are TRBV2 and TRBJ2-7, with 9 bases fitting TRBD2. CDR1 and CDR2 from the germline V gene are SNHLY and FYNNEI. The CDR3 extends over 15 amino acids. The V gene end was trimmed by 2 bases and the J gene end by 4 bases; junction bases not matched to a gene: 6. The CDR3: CASSELAGRLYEQYF. CDR3 DNA sequence: TGTGCCAGCAGTGAACTAGCGGGAAGGTTGTACGAGCAGTACTTC.